Below are 25 T cell receptor beta chains sequenced from a single sample in a study of T cells in Graves' hyperthyroidism and ophthalmopathy (dated by TCRdb to 2018 to 2020). The library relied on multiplex PCR. TCRdb lists the instrument as Illumina HiSeq 2000. Amplification of TCR beta CDR3 regions was carried out from RNA transcripts. The first round of RT-PCR for the TCR CDR3 was performed with the HTBI primer set and the Qiagen OneStep RT-PCR kit. Using fastp trimming at Q25 and MiXCR clonotype assembly, TCRdb reanalyzed the public sequencing data and kept in-frame beta chains. Merged by CDR3 protein, the rows form single entries marked with the most common genes and DNA. This sample has fewer than 350,000 distinct CDR3 sequences in its table, and roughly a fifth of those were observed once. The leading ten clones occupy around 45% of the sample. Source material: blood. Receptor source: a woman in her forties or fifties with Graves' hyperthyroidism.

This clonotype showed up just a few times. The CDR3 sequence is CASSSPTGGETQYF. CDR3 bases: TGCGCCAGCAGTTCTCCGACAGGGGGTGAGACCCAGTACTTC. The genes are TRBV5-1 and TRBJ2-5; the match to TRBD1 covers 9 bases. Germline V gene data show CDR1 as SGHRS and CDR2 as YFSETQ. The CDR3 has 14 amino acids. Trimming cost V 5 bases and J 5 bases; bases outside gene matches: 7.

This clonotype was seen ten or more times. V gene TRBV5-1 combines with J gene TRBJ2-3; D may be TRBD1 or TRBD2 (5 bases each). Deletions cut 1 base from V and 0 bases from J, with 24 bases between. The CDR3 is 20 amino acids. The V gene's germline CDR1 is SGHRS and CDR2 YFSETQ. DNA of the CDR3: TGCGCCAGCAGCTTGCAGCCCCTAGGGGCGTACAGGACTAGCACAGATACGCAGTATTTT. Residues: CASSLQPLGAYRTSTDTQYF. The variable domain in full, with the rest retrieved from reference TRBV5-1 and TRBJ2-3, is KAGVTQTPRYLIKTRGQQVTLSCSPISGHRSVSWYQQTPGQGLQFLFEYFSETQRNKGNFPGRFSGRQFSNSRSEMNVSTLELGDSALYLCASSLQPLGAYRTSTDTQYFGPGTRLTVL.

This clonotype was counted at least ten times. The chain joins TRBV28 to TRBJ1-4; 9 bases map to TRBD1. Germline CDR1 is MDHEN and CDR2 is SYDVKM. The CDR3 runs 15 residues. The J segment lost 8 bases and the V segment lost 4 bases, leaving 8 bases of the junction unmatched. The CDR3 region is CASSSPGTGMEKLFF. The CDR3 region has the DNA TGTGCCAGCAGTTCCCCCGGGACAGGGATGGAAAAACTGTTTTTT.

This clonotype was detected ten times or more. The chain uses TRBV6-1 and TRBJ2-7; D is perhaps TRBD2 (7 bases). The ends were cut back, 1 base at V and 5 bases at J, with 15 bases in the middle. The length of the CDR3 is 15 residues. Germline V gives CDR1 MNHNS, CDR2 SASEGT. The CDR3 nucleotides are TGTGCCAGCAGTGAAGGGGGGGGCAGGGACCACGAGCAGTACTTC. Protein product: CASSEGGGRDHEQYF.

The chain carries TRBV4-2 and TRBJ1-2; 10 bases align to TRBD1. The length of the CDR3 is 15 residues. J gave up 3 bases and V 0 bases, and 1 base lay outside the gene matches. Germline values: CDR1 LGHNA, CDR2 YNFKEQ. DNA of the CDR3: TGTGCCAGCAGCCAAGACGGGACAGGGGACTATGGCTACACCTTC. Encoded protein: CASSQDGTGDYGYTF.

This clonotype was picked up many times. The chain employs TRBV28 and TRBJ1-1; maybe TRBD1 (6 bases). CDR1 is MDHEN, CDR2 SYDVKM, per germline. This CDR3 region has 14 residues. Deletions cut 6 bases from V and 0 bases from J, with 11 bases between. Here the CDR3 DNA reads TGTGCCAGCAGCTTAGGGGGATTGAACACTGAAGCTTTCTTT. Translated: CASSLGGLNTEAFF.

This clonotype has a count of ten or more. The chain recombines TRBV20-1 with TRBJ1-2, with a possible D match to TRBD1 (5 bases). This CDR3 contains 13 residues. CDR1 DFQATT and CDR2 SNEGSKA come from the germline V gene (reference sequence). V lost 8 bases, J lost 3 bases, and 16 bases lay in between. The DNA for the CDR3 is TGCAGTTCGCCCCGTGAAGGGGACTATGGCTACACCTTC. Its protein is CSSPREGDYGYTF.

This clonotype was counted ten times or more. This chain uses TRBV20-1 with TRBJ2-2, with D possibly matching TRBD1 (7 bases). V lost 4 bases, J lost 3 bases, and 9 bases lay in between. CDR1 DFQATT and CDR2 SNEGSKA come from the germline V gene (reference sequence). The CDR3 extends over 13 amino acids. The CDR3 spells CSATGGYTGELFF. The CDR3 DNA sequence: TGCAGTGCTACAGGGGGGTACACCGGGGAGCTGTTTTTT.

The chain couples TRBV6-1 to TRBJ1-2; D is unclear. V was trimmed by 6 bases and J by 5 bases, leaving 10 bases between them. The CDR3 spans 12 residues. Germline CDR1 and CDR2: MNHNS and SASEGT. CDR3 sequence reads: CASRDTIYGYTF. The CDR3 region has the DNA TGTGCCAGCAGGGATACAATTTATGGCTACACCTTC.

Concerning this clonotype itself: A much larger clone sits a single nucleotide away, making a read error possible. The chain recombines TRBV5-1 with TRBJ2-7; the D gene is possibly TRBD2 (6 bases). Trimming shortened V by 3 bases and J by 2 bases, and 12 bases separated the two germline ends. CDR1 is SGHRS, CDR2 YFSETQ, per germline. This CDR3 has 14 amino acids. CDR3 sequence (DNA): TGCGCCAGCAGCTCAGGAGGGTCTCCCTACGAGCAGTACTTC. This gives the protein CASSSGGSPYEQYF.

This chain connects TRBV5-1 to TRBJ2-4, with 10 nucleotides matching TRBD1. The CDR3 length is 14 residues. Germline trimming cut 3 bases from V and 5 bases from J; bases unmatched to any gene: 2. Per the germline V gene, CDR1 is SGHRS and CDR2 is YFSETQ. The CDR3 DNA is TGCGCCAGCAGCTCGACAGGGGGCCAAAACATTCAGTACTTC. Protein: CASSSTGGQNIQYF.

V usage is TRBV19 and J usage is TRBJ2-5; TRBD1 might be the D (6 bases). In germline, CDR1 is LNHDA, CDR2 SQIVND (reference sequence). The CDR3 has 16 residues. Trimming removed 3 bases from V and 2 bases from J, with 16 bases in between. DNA for the CDR3: TGTGCCAGTAGTATCGGGCCAGGGGTCGGGCAAGAGACCCAGTACTTC. It yields the protein CASSIGPGVGQETQYF.

There are a few counts of this clonotype. CDR3 protein: CASSESRSSYNSPLHF. As DNA, the CDR3 is TGTGCCAGCAGTGAATCTAGGAGCTCCTATAATTCACCCCTCCACTTT. The rearrangement joins TRBV6-1 to TRBJ1-6; D uncertain. The CDR3 sequence is 16 residues long. The V gene's germline CDR1 is MNHNS and CDR2 SASEGT. V lost 2 bases to trimming and J lost 0 bases, with 8 bases between them.

This clonotype was seen more than once but under ten times. This chain links TRBV6-1 with TRBJ1-2; D not resolved. Trimming removed 6 bases at V and 7 bases at J, with 9 bases between. CDR3 length equals 11 residues. Germline V CDR1 and CDR2: MNHNS, SASEGT. CDR3 nucleotides: TGTGCCAGCAGACCAGGATCTGGCTACACCTTC. Translated: CASRPGSGYTF.

This chain links TRBV29-1 with TRBJ2-7, with D unresolved. The CDR3 runs 11 residues. Germline V lookup: CDR1 SQVTM, CDR2 ANQGSEA. Trimming removed 4 bases from V and 2 bases from J, with 6 bases in between. This CDR3 is CSVAQAYEQYF. The CDR3 DNA reads as TGCAGCGTTGCCCAGGCCTACGAGCAGTACTTC.

This clonotype was seen at least ten times. The V gene is TRBV29-1, the J gene TRBJ2-7; D unclear. Germline lookup yields CDR1 SQVTM and CDR2 ANQGSEA. CDR3 length: 10 amino acids. Trimming took off 7 bases at V and 7 bases at J, with 11 bases between the two ends. Written as DNA, the CDR3 is TGCAGCGGTCTTGAGGAGGAGCAGTACTTC. Translated, it gives CSGLEEEQYF.

This clonotype was observed many times. The rearrangement links TRBV24-1 to TRBJ2-5; D is ambiguous. Trimming removed 12 bases at V and 5 bases at J, with 6 bases between. CDR3 length equals 9 residues. Germline CDR1 KGHDR, CDR2 SFDVKD. DNA for the CDR3: TGTGCCCCTTGGGAGACCCAGTACTTC. It specifies CAPWETQYF.

The chain joins TRBV24-1 to TRBJ1-2; D unresolved. Between the trimmed V and J ends, which lost 0 bases and 2 bases, there was a span of 6 bases. The CDR3 is 14 amino acids. Germline V lookup: CDR1 KGHDR, CDR2 SFDVKD. CDR3 DNA sequence: TGTGCCACCAGTGATTTGAACAGCAACTATGGCTACACCTTC. Its translation is CATSDLNSNYGYTF.

This clonotype was detected only a few times. Germline and junction disagree at one end, which may indicate a read error. The gene calls are TRBV30 and TRBJ2-2; 9 bases are shared with TRBD1. The CDR3 length is 11 residues. Germline V gene lookup returns CDR1 GTSNPN and CDR2 SVGIG (reference sequence). The CDR3 DNA follows: TGTGCCTGGAGCCGACAGGGGGGGCTGTTTTTT. This translates into CAWSRQGGLFF.

This clonotype occurred many times. J is TRBJ2-5 and V is TRBV11-2; D gene uncertain. V lost 5 bases, J lost 2 bases, and 9 bases lay in between. Germline values: CDR1 SGHAT, CDR2 FQNNGV. The CDR3 length is 13 residues. CDR3 amino acids: CASSHGRQETQYF. CDR3 bases: TGTGCCAGCAGCCATGGGCGGCAAGAGACCCAGTACTTC.

V and J are TRBV6-1 and TRBJ2-1; 7 bases are shared with TRBD2. This CDR3 has 14 residues. In germline, CDR1 is MNHNS, CDR2 SASEGT. V dropped 3 bases and J dropped 8; count of bases not matched to a gene: 7. In DNA, the CDR3 is TGTGCCAGCAGTGAGGGGCCTCGGGGGGATGAGCAGTTCTTC. Translated: CASSEGPRGDEQFF.

The chain is built from TRBV9 and TRBJ2-7; TRBD2 matches 8 bases. The germline V gene encodes CDR1 SGDLS and CDR2 YYNGEE. CDR3 length: 15 residues. The V segment lost 0 bases and the J segment 2 bases; nucleotides outside the gene matches: 4. The CDR3: CASSVGWTSTYEQYF. The CDR3 DNA is TGTGCCAGCAGCGTAGGGTGGACTAGCACCTACGAGCAGTACTTC.

This clonotype was seen ten or more times. The rearrangement joins TRBV5-1 to TRBJ2-7, with D possibly called TRBD1 or TRBD2 (5 bases each). The CDR3 sequence is 11 residues long. CDR1 is SGHRS and CDR2 is YFSETQ in the germline V gene. V lost 6 bases and J 7 bases, leaving 11 bases between the germline ends. The CDR3 DNA reads TGCGCCAGCACCGGGGCAGCTGAGCAGTACTTC. It specifies CASTGAAEQYF.

This clonotype was detected many times. This rearrangement joins TRBV6-1 to TRBJ1-1; 7 nucleotides align to TRBD1. This CDR3 is 14 amino acids long. Germline CDR1 is MNHNS and CDR2 is SASEGT. Germline trimming cut 5 bases from V and 1 base from J; bases unmatched to any gene: 4. CDR3 nucleotides: TGTGCCAGCAGTCGACAGGGCCAGAACACTGAAGCTTTCTTT. Residues: CASSRQGQNTEAFF.

This clonotype was recorded many times. V and J are TRBV2 and TRBJ2-3, with D perhaps TRBD1 (5 bases). CDR1 is SNHLY, CDR2 FYNNEI, per germline. Trimming cost V 3 bases and J 2 bases, with 9 bases left between them. The CDR3 has 14 amino acids. CDR3 bases: TGTGCCAGCAGTGAGCGACAGTACACAGATACGCAGTATTTT. Its translation: CASSERQYTDTQYF.